This is a list of T cell receptor beta chains from one sample in a study of OX40 agonist ivuxolimab in advanced cancers. Clones were sequenced by immunoSEQ multiplex PCR, and TCRdb holds only the in-frame ones, with some missing. The table lists just over 20,000 clones, around nine tenths of them singletons. Sequencing was performed on CD4+ or CD8+ T cells sorted from blood, taken in a trial of the OX40 agonist ivuxolimab. Receptors were obtained from an adult with an advanced solid tumor such as melanoma, head and neck, liver or kidney cancer. Both conserved end residues are part of each CDR3.

>TRBJ2-1|17|TRBV28
CASSVPPGGAWGNEQFF
>TRBJ1-2|15|TRBV7-9
CASSFWAGILYGYTF
>TRBJ2-2|17|TRBV7-6
CASSLPRGQEDTGELFF
>TRBJ2-3|15|TRBV10-3
CAISQIVGGADTQYF
>TRBJ1-6|16|TRBV7-8
CASSLRTGSYNSPLHF
>TRBJ2-5|14|TRBV5-4
CASTGLAGIETQYF
>TRBJ2-1|18|TRBV27
CASSFSQGALLPANEQFF
>TRBJ1-1|12|TRBV15
CATSPGGTEAFF
>TRBJ1-3|15|TRBV2
CASRDGQISGNTIYF
>TRBJ2-7|16|TRBV7-9
CASSPEGFLGANEQYF
>TRBJ2-4|15|TRBV2
CASTPRGQSDLIQYF
>TRBJ2-3|15|TRBV6-6
CASSYGGEGADTQYF
>TRBJ1-2|11|TRBV9
CASSVGYGYTF
>TRBJ1-5|16|TRBV4-3
CASSQERILNNQPQHF
>TRBJ2-7|12|TRBV25-1
CASSGTVYEQYF
>TRBJ2-7|14|TRBV2
CASPEREGSYEQYF
>TRBJ1-4|15|TRBV7-8
CASSLGGSPNEKLFF
>TRBJ1-2|14|TRBV13
CASSLQGSNYGYTF
>TRBJ1-3|17|TRBV6-4
CASSDYSGRGTGNTIYF
>TRBJ1-2|13|TRBV11-2
CASSFGSNYGYTF
>TRBJ1-4|15|TRBV28
CASSLELGGGEKLFF
>TRBJ1-1|14|TRBV7-8
CASSLGVGDTEAFF
>TRBJ1-6|17|TRBV5-4
CASSFVSGSSYNSPLHF
>TRBJ1-2|18|TRBV7-8
CASSSRGDRGRGYDGYTF
>TRBJ2-7|21|TRBV7-8
CASSRYTQDRGLGSPLYEQYF
>TRBJ1-2|15|TRBV13
CASSLGRSVRDTYTF
>TRBJ1-1|10|TRBV13
CASSVGEAFF
>TRBJ1-4|16|TRBV27
CASSLFVPHPGEKLFF
>TRBJ2-3|16|TRBV4-1
CASSQWGLGGPDTQYF
>TRBJ2-3|14|TRBV6-5
CASSPTSNADTQYF
>TRBJ2-1|15|TRBV4-1
CASSPRGGPYNEQFF
>TRBJ1-2|15|TRBV14
CASSHSLGINYGYTF
>TRBJ1-5|14|TRBV18
CASSPPDSDQPQHF
>TRBJ1-5|14|TRBV4-3
CASSPRFGVQPQHF
>TRBJ2-3|17|TRBV7-8
CASSPPFAGVGADTQYF
>TRBJ1-4|15|TRBV5-6
CASSVKGATNEKLFF
>TRBJ2-7|17|TRBV27
CASSPHEGVSSSYEQYF
>TRBJ2-2|16|TRBV7-2
CASSLFAAGGTGELFF
>TRBJ2-1|16|TRBV28
CASSSLVGGSYNEQFF
>TRBJ2-2|14|TRBV6-1
CASSEGGHTGELFF
>TRBJ2-4|15|TRBV27
CASSISGRGGNIQYF
>TRBJ2-1|15|TRBV7-9
CASTSGLTSYNEQFF
>TRBJ1-1|11|TRBV6-5
CASSHSTEAFF
>TRBJ1-3|17|TRBV7-9
CASSLVDRDESGNTIYF
>TRBJ1-4|14|TRBV11-2
CASSLGQGGEKLFF
>TRBJ2-1|16|TRBV25-1
CASSEGGIPHYNEQFF
>TRBJ2-7|12|TRBV10-3
CAIMGSSYEQYF
>TRBJ2-7|14|TRBV11-1
CASSLDQKYYEQYF
>TRBJ1-2|12|TRBV13
CASSFRGGGYTF
>TRBJ2-7|14|TRBV4-3
CASSQEGGSYEQYF
>TRBJ2-5|16|TRBV4-2
CASSHVGAGEEETQYF
>TRBJ2-1|14|TRBV27
CASSERSSYNEQFF
>TRBJ1-2|17|TRBV9
CASSEWDDPSTNYGYTF